This TCR beta chain was captured by sequencing in a study of CD8 T cells in Susac syndrome. Points from the study as a whole: As the study acknowledged, the number of individuals who were part of its TCR sequencing and HLA analysis was relatively small.

Details on this clonotype: Its antigen is undetermined.

The RNA, about 0.45 to 1 ug, was put through reverse transcription using random hexamers. The method of amplification for TCR beta CDR3 was immunoSEQ multiplex PCR, covering 54 Vbeta and 13 Jbeta. Via MiXCR, TCRdb re-called the immunoSEQ multiplex PCR reads, giving one row per CDR3 protein. The sample includes 100,000 to 150,000 distinct CDR3 sequences, 90% to 95% of them seen just once. CDR1 is DFQATT, CDR2 SNEGSKA, per germline (reference sequence). V dropped 5 bases and J dropped 7 bases, with 18 bases sitting between them. The CDR3 is made up of 13 amino acids. It was negative isolation that provided the CD8+ and CD4+ T cells, whereas TEMRA cells were enriched by FACS.

The sequence was obtained from a human donor in good health. The chain recombines TRBV20-1 with TRBJ2-7; D is perhaps TRBD2 (5 bases). The specimen was CD4+ T cells from PBMCs. The CDR3 sequence is CSAEIVKTGEQYF. The CDR3 nucleotides read TGCAGTGCTGAAATCGTAAAAACGGGAGAGCAGTACTTC.